This TCR beta chain is from a study of cytomegalovirus exposure and HLA in healthy donors. About the research overall: Later, an analysis reported that the 110 or so validation repertoires had used the same platform as the approximately 630 first-cohort repertoires.

The data were produced by immunoSEQ multiplex PCR, yet TCRdb's version contains in-frame clones alone and is incomplete. The sample yields fewer than 70,000 clones, 85% to 95% seen once. The donors were members of the validation cohort, which comprised about 130 subjects and was separate from the first cohort of several hundred subjects. The CDR3 extends over 14 amino acids. Germline assignment: CDR1 LNHDA and CDR2 SQIVND (reference sequence). V shed 2 bases and J shed 1 base, with 8 bases lying between them. The origin of this receptor is a young woman in good health and CMV-seropositive. Input material: PBMCs. The rearrangement links TRBV19 to TRBJ1-1; D possibly corresponds to TRBD1 (5 bases). CDR3 DNA sequence: TGTGCCAGTAGTATAATGGGGGGGAACACTGAAGCTTTCTTT. It translates to CASSIMGGNTEAFF.